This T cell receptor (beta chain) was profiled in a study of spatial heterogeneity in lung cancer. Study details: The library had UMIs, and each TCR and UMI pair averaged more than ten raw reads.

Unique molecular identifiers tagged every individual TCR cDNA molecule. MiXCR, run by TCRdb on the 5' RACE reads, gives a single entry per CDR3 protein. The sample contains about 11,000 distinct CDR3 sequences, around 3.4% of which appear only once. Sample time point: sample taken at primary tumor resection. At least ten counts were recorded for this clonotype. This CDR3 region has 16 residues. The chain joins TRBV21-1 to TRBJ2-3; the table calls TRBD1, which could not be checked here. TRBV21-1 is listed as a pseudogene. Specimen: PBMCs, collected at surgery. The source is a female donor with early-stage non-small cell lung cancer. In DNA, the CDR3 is TGTGCCAGCAGCAAACCCGGGGGGCATCACACAGATACGCAGTATTTT. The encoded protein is CASSKPGGHHTDTQYF.